Each of the 17 T cell receptor beta chains below was sequenced from the same sample in a study of cytomegalovirus exposure and HLA in healthy donors. PCR involved 60 Vbeta and 13 Jbeta primers. TCRdb's table, derived via immunoSEQ multiplex PCR, lists solely in-frame clones and lacks some. The profile shows approximately 110,000 clones, under 85% of them singletons. The source material was PBMCs. These TCRs come from a man aged 40-49 years in good health and CMV-seronegative.

This chain joins TRBV9 and TRBJ2-7, with D tentatively TRBD1 (6 bases). Trimming shortened V by 3 bases and J by 3 bases, and 13 bases separated the two germline ends. Germline values: CDR1 SGDLS, CDR2 YYNGEE. This CDR3 comprises 14 residues. The CDR3 nucleotides are TGTGCCAGCAGCGCCCGACAGGAGGACTACGAGCAGTACTTC. Translation: CASSARQEDYEQYF.

This chain links TRBV19 with TRBJ2-1, with 12 bases identical to TRBD2. The V segment lost 6 bases and the J segment 8 bases; nucleotides outside the gene matches: 11. The CDR3 totals 16 residues. Germline V lookup: CDR1 LNHDA, CDR2 SQIVND (reference sequence). CDR3: CASSFPTSGSRDEQFF. DNA of the CDR3: TGTGCCAGTAGCTTCCCGACTAGCGGGAGTAGGGATGAGCAGTTCTTC.

The chain uses TRBV4-1 and TRBJ1-1, with D unclear. V was trimmed by 3 bases and J by 1 base, leaving 9 bases between them. The CDR3 is 14 residues long. CDR1 is MGHRA and CDR2 is YSYEKL in the germline V gene. CDR3 amino acids: CASSQLTENTEAFF. Written as DNA, the CDR3 is TGCGCCAGCAGCCAGTTAACAGAGAACACTGAAGCTTTCTTT.

The J gene is TRBJ2-7, the V gene TRBV5-1; weak D call: TRBD2 (6 bases). Germline CDR1 reads SGHRS; CDR2 reads YFSETQ. The CDR3 totals 14 residues. The V and J ends lost 0 bases and 7 bases respectively, with 14 bases between them. CDR3 bases: TGCGCCAGCAGCTTGGGAACGGAGGGTTGGGAGCAGTACTTC. This translates into CASSLGTEGWEQYF.

The V and J genes are TRBV9 and TRBJ2-7, with D possibly being TRBD1 (6 bases). V was shortened by 3 bases and J by 4 bases, with 14 bases between the two germline ends. CDR1 is SGDLS and CDR2 is YYNGEE in the germline V gene. This CDR3 is 14 amino acids long. The CDR3 here is CASSDREGLYEQYF. For the CDR3, the DNA is TGTGCCAGCAGCGACAGGGAAGGATTATACGAGCAGTACTTC.

The CDR3 protein is CASSLATGGELFF. DNA for the CDR3: TGTGCCAGCAGCTTAGCGACGGGCGGGGAGCTGTTTTTT. V is TRBV7-9 and J is TRBJ2-2; D not certain. This CDR3 spans 13 amino acids. Germline lookup yields CDR1 SEHNR and CDR2 FQNEAQ (reference sequence). Trimming took off 0 bases at V and 7 bases at J, with 6 bases between the two ends.

The rearrangement links TRBV25-1 to TRBJ2-3, with 7 bases aligning to TRBD1. In germline, CDR1 is MGHDK, CDR2 SYGVNS. The CDR3 spans 14 residues. The V and J ends lost 4 bases and 2 bases, in that order; junction bases with no gene match: 3. CDR3 sequence (DNA): TGTGCCAGCAGTGCTACAGGGGTCACAGATACGCAGTATTTT. As protein: CASSATGVTDTQYF. The full variable domain, with the rest looked up from reference TRBV25-1 and TRBJ2-3, is EADIYQTPRYLVIGTGKKITLECSQTMGHDKMYWYQQDPGMELHLIHYSYGVNSTEKGDLSSESTVSRIRTEHFPLTLESARPSHTSQYLCASSATGVTDTQYFGPGTRLTVL.

This chain connects TRBV5-6 to TRBJ2-3, with 9 nucleotides matching TRBD2. Germline assignment: CDR1 SGHDT and CDR2 YYEEEE. There are 15 residues in the CDR3. V lost 0 bases and J lost 6; bases outside the gene matches: 5. The CDR3 loop is CASSLGASGTDTQYF. The CDR3, as DNA: TGTGCCAGCAGCTTGGGGGCTAGCGGGACGGATACGCAGTATTTT.

This chain joins TRBV18 and TRBJ1-5; 7 nucleotides match TRBD1. Germline values: CDR1 KGHSH, CDR2 LQKENI. The CDR3 spans 15 residues. The V and J ends lost 1 base and 4 bases, in that order; junction bases with no gene match: 4. CDR3 sequence (DNA): TGTGCCAGCTCACCACTCGGGACAGATAATCAGCCCCAGCATTTT. This sequence encodes CASSPLGTDNQPQHF.

The count of this clone is one. The gene calls are TRBV2 and TRBJ1-5, with no clear D. CDR3 length: 13 residues. In germline, CDR1 is SNHLY, CDR2 FYNNEI. Trimming left V 6 bases short and J 0 bases short, with 6 bases between. The CDR3 loop reads CASREDSNQPQHF. The CDR3 DNA follows: TGTGCCAGCAGGGAGGATAGCAATCAGCCCCAGCATTTT.

This chain joins TRBV11-3 and TRBJ2-7, with a tentative D call TRBD2 (6 bases). The CDR3 covers 14 residues. V was pared by 5 bases and J by 2 bases, with 13 bases between. The germline V gene encodes CDR1 SGHNT and CDR2 YENEEA. The CDR3: CASSPRERTYEQYF. Here the CDR3 DNA reads TGTGCCAGCAGCCCCCGGGAGCGGACCTACGAGCAGTACTTC.

The rearrangement links TRBV6-5 to TRBJ2-7; 8 positions match TRBD1. The CDR3 contains 13 residues. J gave up 5 bases and V 2 bases, and 2 bases lay outside the gene matches. Germline CDR1 MNHEY, CDR2 SVGAGI. CDR3 sequence (DNA): TGTGCCAGCAGTTACGCAGGGGGCCACGAGCAGTACTTC. Translated: CASSYAGGHEQYF.

The chain is built from TRBV5-6 and TRBJ2-1, with 9 bases aligning to TRBD1. The CDR3 has 17 residues. Germline CDR1 reads SGHDT; CDR2 reads YYEEEE. Trimming cost V 0 bases and J 5 bases; bases outside gene matches: 9. The CDR3 loop is CASSLATGTGKDNEQFF. The CDR3 region has the DNA TGTGCCAGCAGCTTGGCCACAGGGACAGGGAAGGACAATGAGCAGTTCTTC.

This clone was counted a few times. This chain joins TRBV6-5 and TRBJ2-1, with 8 bases that match TRBD1. The ends lost 2 bases at V and 2 bases at J; junction bases unmatched: 2. Germline V gene sequence: CDR1 MNHEY, CDR2 SVGAGI. The CDR3 loop spans 15 amino acids. The CDR3 DNA is TGTGCCAGCAGTTACGGACAGGGTCCCTACAATGAGCAGTTCTTC. It specifies CASSYGQGPYNEQFF.

The chain joins TRBV6-1 to TRBJ1-5, with 10 bases matching TRBD1. The V gene end was trimmed by 6 bases and the J gene end by 3 bases; junction bases not matched to a gene: 2. This CDR3 spans 14 amino acids. Germline V gives CDR1 MNHNS, CDR2 SASEGT. CDR3 DNA: TGTGCCAGCAGGGGGACAGGGGACAATCAGCCCCAGCATTTT. It translates to CASRGTGDNQPQHF.

The chain joins TRBV6-5 to TRBJ2-3, with a weak D call TRBD2 (5 bases). Trimming stripped 5 bases from V and 4 bases from J, with 13 bases between. The CDR3 extends over 14 amino acids. CDR1 and CDR2 (germline): MNHEY, SVGAGI. CDR3 sequence (DNA): TGTGCCAGCAGTCTGAGGGCGGGCCCAGATACGCAGTATTTT. It codes for CASSLRAGPDTQYF.

V usage is TRBV10-3 and J usage is TRBJ2-7; TRBD2 matches 10 bases. The CDR3 runs 14 residues. Unmatched junction bases numbered 8, after V lost 3 bases and J lost 9 bases. Germline-derived CDR1 and CDR2 are ENHRY and SYGVKD. The CDR3 loop is CAISETSGTAWQYF. The DNA of the CDR3 is TGTGCCATCAGTGAAACTAGCGGGACGGCTTGGCAGTACTTC.